The 23 T cell receptor beta chains listed next were all sequenced from one sample in a study of tumor and adjacent non-tumor tissue in lung cancer. RNA was extracted from bulk tissue without any cell sorting. Three rounds of nested PCR, following a modified ARM-PCR protocol, produced the TCRbeta library. One entry per CDR3 protein, called by TCRdb with MiXCR from the multiplex PCR reads. Among more than 60,000 distinct CDR3 sequences listed, roughly 73% were seen once. The sequencing input was lung tumor tissue. Receptors were obtained from a woman between 50 and 59 years old with non-small cell lung cancer.

This chain connects TRBV6-6 to TRBJ1-5, with 12 bases matching TRBD1. The CDR3 extends over 14 amino acids. Germline lookup yields CDR1 MNHNY and CDR2 SVGAGI (reference sequence). For the CDR3, the DNA is TGTACCGCCCAGGGGACAGGGGGCGGACAGCCCCAGCATTTT. This codes for CTAQGTGGGQPQHF.

About this clonotype: An end of the junction does not agree with germline; a read error may underlie this. The DNA for the CDR3 is TGTGCCAGCAGCGAAACTCCTACAGGGGTTGATATGCAGTATTTT. Its protein product is CASSETPTGVDMQYF. The V gene is TRBV6-1, the J gene TRBJ2-3, with 7 bases matching TRBD1. CDR3 length: 15 amino acids. Germline assignment: CDR1 MNHNS and CDR2 SASEGT.

About this clonotype: At one end, the junction sequence differs from germline, possibly due to a read error. The chain is built from TRBV20-1 and TRBJ1-2; no reliable D call. The CDR3 has 14 amino acids. CDR1 is DFQATT and CDR2 is SNEGSKA in the germline V gene (reference sequence). CDR3 sequence (DNA): TGCAATGCTAGGGTGCGGGGAGGTAACTATGGCTACATCTTC. Amino acids: CNARVRGGNYGYIF.

This clonotype was counted a single time. This rearrangement joins TRBV10-3 to TRBJ1-2; weak D call: TRBD1 (5 bases). Germline values: CDR1 ENHRY, CDR2 SYGVKD. V was trimmed by 4 bases and J by 3 bases, leaving 15 bases between them. The CDR3 loop spans 15 amino acids. Here the CDR3 reads CAISAPGLGHYGYTF. The CDR3 DNA is TGTGCCATCAGTGCCCCGGGGCTGGGACACTATGGCTACACCTTC.

With regard to this clonotype: An end of the junction does not agree with germline; a read error may underlie this. The chain employs TRBV6-5 and TRBJ1-2; a possible D gene is TRBD1 (5 bases). The CDR3 covers 16 residues. The germline gives CDR1 MNHEY, CDR2 SVGAGI. The CDR3 nucleotides are TGTACCAGCAGAAACATTATAGGGCAGGGCTCCTATGGCTACACCTTC. Amino acids: CTSRNIIGQGSYGYTF.

This clonotype was counted ten times or more. The chain carries TRBV6-1 and TRBJ2-7; perhaps TRBD1 as D (6 bases). CDR1 is MNHNS and CDR2 is SASEGT in the germline V gene. With 3 bases removed from V and 1 base from J, the gap between germline ends came to 16 bases. The CDR3 has 16 residues. CDR3 protein: CASSEDGTYVSYEQYF. As DNA, the CDR3 is TGTGCCAGCAGTGAGGACGGGACATACGTGTCCTACGAGCAGTACTTC.

In the case of this clonotype: The conserved closing phenylalanine or tryptophan is absent in this CDR3, likely reflecting a read error. This sequence joins TRBV11-1 and TRBJ2-5, with 9 bases identical to TRBD1. Germline loops: CDR1 SGHAT, CDR2 FQDESV (reference sequence). CDR3 length: 14 residues. CDR3 DNA sequence: TGTGTCAGCATCCCGGGACAGGGCGTAGAGACCCAGTACATC. It yields the protein CVSIPGQGVETQYI.

The chain links TRBV6-5 to TRBJ1-2; D gene uncertain. V lost 7 bases to trimming and J lost 8 bases, with 11 bases between them. Looked up from germline, CDR1 is MNHEY and CDR2 is SVGAGI. The CDR3 is 11 amino acids. CDR3 in amino acids: CASIREGGYTF. CDR3 sequence (DNA): TGTGCCAGCATTAGAGAGGGAGGCTACACCTTC.

This rearrangement joins TRBV24-1 to TRBJ1-1; D might be TRBD1 (5 bases). This CDR3 has 11 amino acids. The germline CDR1 and CDR2 sequences are KGHDR and SFDVKD. CDR3 in DNA: TGTGTCGCCAGTGGGAGGGGTGAAGCTTTCTTT. Its translation is CVASGRGEAFF.

Points on this clonotype: A read error may account for a junction end that differs from germline. The chain couples TRBV30 to TRBJ1-1; 8 positions agree with TRBD1. CDR1 is GTSNPN, CDR2 SVGIG, per germline (reference sequence). This CDR3 has 14 residues. The CDR3 sequence: CTWSRTGLNSEAFF. The CDR3 DNA reads as TGTACCTGGAGCAGGACAGGGCTGAACTCTGAAGCTTTCTTT.

This clonotype was seen a single time. A read error may be the cause here, since a much bigger clone is one base away. V and J are TRBV28 and TRBJ2-2; 8 bases line up with TRBD1. V shed 6 bases and J 7 bases; nucleotides not matched to a gene: 13. CDR3 length equals 16 residues. Per the germline V gene, CDR1 is MDHEN and CDR2 is SYDVKM. The CDR3, as DNA: TGTGCCAGCAGGCCGCGGCACAGGGGACAGGTCGGGGAGCTGTTTTTT. Translation gives CASRPRHRGQVGELFF.

In regard to this clonotype: This could be a read error, since a much larger clone is one nucleotide away. This rearrangement joins TRBV28 to TRBJ2-1, with TRBD2 identical over 13 bases. CDR1 and CDR2 from the germline V gene are MDHEN and SYDVKM. CDR3 length: 14 residues. CDR3 coding DNA: TGTGCCAGCAGTTGGACTAGCGGGAGATATGAGCAGCTCTTC. Encoded protein: CASSWTSGRYEQLF.

Concerning this clonotype itself: This likely comes from a read error, as the CDR3 has no conserved phenylalanine or tryptophan at its end. This chain uses TRBV6-5 with TRBJ2-1; 9 bases are shared with TRBD1. The germline CDR1 and CDR2 sequences are MNHEY and SVGAGI. J lost 9 bases, V lost 5 bases, and 11 bases had no gene match. This CDR3 has 15 amino acids. CDR3 sequence: CASSIGGTGFIEQFL. The CDR3 nucleotides read TGTGCCAGCAGTATTGGGGGGACAGGGTTCATTGAGCAGTTCTTA.

Comment on this clonotype: The CDR3 does not end in the conserved phenylalanine or tryptophan, so this is likely a read error. V is TRBV6-1 and J is TRBJ2-5, with D perhaps TRBD2 (5 bases). Deletions cut 8 bases from V and 0 bases from J, with 19 bases between. The germline CDR1 and CDR2 sequences are MNHNS and SASEGT. The CDR3 runs to 16 residues. The CDR3 spells CASVPFGSGNQETQYS. As DNA, the CDR3 is TGTGCCAGCGTCCCGTTTGGCAGCGGTAACCAAGAGACCCAGTACTCC.

Comment on this clonotype: It may be a read error: a sequence one base away is much more abundant. The chain joins TRBV7-8 to TRBJ1-5, with 8 bases lining up with TRBD1. V shed 4 bases and J 2 bases; nucleotides not matched to a gene: 13. The CDR3 is made up of 18 amino acids. The germline CDR1 and CDR2 sequences are SGHVS and FQNEAQ. The CDR3 DNA reads TGTGCCAGCAGCTCCCGACAGGGGAGGGGATATGGCAATCAGCCCCAGCATTTT. This sequence encodes CASSSRQGRGYGNQPQHF.

In the case of this clonotype: Lacking the conserved final phenylalanine or tryptophan, this CDR3 likely reflects a read error. The DNA is left out, because the CDR3 cannot be placed on it with certainty; the CDR3 is given as TCRdb lists it. This rearrangement joins TRBV4-1 to TRBJ2-2; no check of the table's D call, TRBD1, against the DNA was made. Germline V gene data show CDR1 as MGHRA and CDR2 as YSYEKL. Including both end residues, the CDR3 is 15 amino acids long. This CDR3 reads CASSLRQGAGGELLC.

As regards this clonotype: Relative to the germline gene, one junction end is altered; a read error may explain this. The chain combines TRBV6-1 with TRBJ2-5; tentative D call: TRBD2 (5 bases). Germline V CDR1 and CDR2: MNHNS, SASEGT. CDR3 length: 10 residues. The chain's CDR3 is CASIGEIQHF. The CDR3 bases are TGTGCCAGCATTGGGGAGATCCAGCACTTC.

This rearrangement joins TRBV28 to TRBJ1-1, with D possibly being TRBD1 (5 bases). CDR3 size: 14 residues. CDR1 is MDHEN, CDR2 SYDVKM, per germline. V lost 11 bases and J lost 0, with 16 bases in between. DNA for the CDR3: TGTGCCTGCAAGGATACCAGGGTGAACACTGAAGCTTTCTTT. Translation gives CACKDTRVNTEAFF.

A note on this clonotype: The CDR3 does not close with the conserved phenylalanine or tryptophan, likely indicating a read error. V gene TRBV12-3 or TRBV12-4 combines with J gene TRBJ2-5; D is possibly TRBD1 (5 bases). The CDR3 spans 14 residues. In DNA, the CDR3 is TGTACCAGCAGTTTGAGACGACAGCATGAGACCCAGTACTCC. As protein: CTSSLRRQHETQYS.

The gene calls are TRBV4-1 and TRBJ2-7; tentatively, D is TRBD1 (5 bases). The CDR3 has 12 amino acids. Germline CDR1 and CDR2: MGHRA and YSYEKL. The CDR3 region is CVNSRTGYEQYF. The CDR3 nucleotides are TGCGTCAACAGCCGAACAGGCTACGAGCAGTACTTC.

On this clonotype: The conserved phenylalanine or tryptophan normally closing the CDR3 is absent here, so this likely arose from a read error. This chain joins TRBV29-1 and TRBJ2-4; D is perhaps TRBD1 (6 bases). The CDR3 has 13 amino acids. Germline V CDR1 and CDR2: SQVTM, ANQGSEA. The CDR3 loop is CGVFKPGVDFQYI. CDR3 sequence (DNA): TGCGGCGTTTTCAAACCAGGGGTAGACTTTCAGTACATC.

As for this clonotype: At one boundary the junction diverges from the germline segment, which might be a read error. The chain links TRBV29-1 to TRBJ2-7; possible D gene TRBD2, 5 bases. Germline V gene sequence: CDR1 SQVTM, CDR2 ANQGSEA. CDR3 size: 12 residues. In DNA form, the CDR3 reads TGCAGCGCTTTTACGGACTCCTACGGGCAGTACTTC. It translates to CSAFTDSYGQYF.

This chain links TRBV6-1 with TRBJ2-2; 7 bases fit TRBD2. With 9 bases clipped from V and 0 bases from J, the junction kept 4 bases outside the gene matches. Per germline, CDR1 MNHNS and CDR2 SASEGT. This CDR3 is 14 amino acids long. The CDR3 region has the DNA TGTGCCAGTGAGCTAGCGGCGAACACCGGGGAGCTGTTTTTT. This sequence encodes CASELAANTGELFF.